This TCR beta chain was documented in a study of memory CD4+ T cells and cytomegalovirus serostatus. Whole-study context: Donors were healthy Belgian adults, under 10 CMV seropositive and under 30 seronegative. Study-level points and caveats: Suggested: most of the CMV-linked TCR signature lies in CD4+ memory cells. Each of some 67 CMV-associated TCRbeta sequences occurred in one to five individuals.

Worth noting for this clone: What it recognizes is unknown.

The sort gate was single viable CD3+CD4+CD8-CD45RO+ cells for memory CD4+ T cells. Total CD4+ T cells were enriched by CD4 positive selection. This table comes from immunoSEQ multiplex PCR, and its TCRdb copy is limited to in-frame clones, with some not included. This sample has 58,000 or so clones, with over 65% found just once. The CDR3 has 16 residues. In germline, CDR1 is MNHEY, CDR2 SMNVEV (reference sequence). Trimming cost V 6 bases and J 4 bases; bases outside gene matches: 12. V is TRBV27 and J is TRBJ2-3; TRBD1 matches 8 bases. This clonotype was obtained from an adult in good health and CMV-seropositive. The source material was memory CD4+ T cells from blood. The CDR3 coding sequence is TGTGCCAGCAGCACGCTTGGACAGGGTTCATCAGATACGCAGTATTTT. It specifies CASSTLGQGSSDTQYF.